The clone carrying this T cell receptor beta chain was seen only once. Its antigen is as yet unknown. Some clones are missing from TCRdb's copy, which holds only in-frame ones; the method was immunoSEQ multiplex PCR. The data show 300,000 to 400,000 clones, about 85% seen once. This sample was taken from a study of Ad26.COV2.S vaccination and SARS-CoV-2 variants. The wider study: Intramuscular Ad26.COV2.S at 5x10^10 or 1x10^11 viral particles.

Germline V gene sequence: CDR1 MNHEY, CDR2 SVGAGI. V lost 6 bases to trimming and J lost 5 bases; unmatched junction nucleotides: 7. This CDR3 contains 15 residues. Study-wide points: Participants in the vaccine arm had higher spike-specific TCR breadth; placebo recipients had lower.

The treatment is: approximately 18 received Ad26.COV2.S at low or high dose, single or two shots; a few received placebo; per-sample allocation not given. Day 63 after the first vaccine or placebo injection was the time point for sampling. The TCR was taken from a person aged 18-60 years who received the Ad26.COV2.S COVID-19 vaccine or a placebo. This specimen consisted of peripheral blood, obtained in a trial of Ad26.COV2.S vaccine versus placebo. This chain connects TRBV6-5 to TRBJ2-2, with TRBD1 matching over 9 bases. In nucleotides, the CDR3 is TGTGCCAGCAGCGTCGGACAGGGGTGGACCGGGGAGCTGTTTTTT. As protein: CASSVGQGWTGELFF.